This T cell receptor (beta chain) was recovered during a study of siplizumab effects on memory and regulatory T cells. Findings and limits, study-wide: Roughly 75-95% of proliferating CD4+ or CD8+ clones lacked an assignable naive or memory phenotype. With siplizumab, cumulative frequency of CD4+ memory-derived alloreactive sequences dropped significantly.

Clones were read by immunoSEQ multiplex PCR, and TCRdb kept only the in-frame ones, dropping some. This table has some 56,000 clones, just over 95% appearing once. Donor pairs, a few in total, had unstimulated naive, memory, effector memory and TEMRA subsets sequenced. Comment on this clone: Its antigen is unknown.

Germline CDR1 MDHEN, CDR2 SYDVKM. The CDR3 consists of 13 residues. V lost 6 bases to trimming and J lost 2 bases, with 5 bases between them. The chain carries TRBV28 and TRBJ2-6, with unresolved D. This receptor was taken from a human donor in good health. What was sequenced was naive CD8+ T cells sorted from blood. The chain's CDR3 is CASRGTGANVLTF. In nucleotides, the CDR3 is TGTGCCAGCAGGGGAACTGGGGCCAACGTCCTGACTTTC.